This TCR beta chain is drawn from a study of cytomegalovirus exposure and HLA in healthy donors. Across the study: In an early release, HLA-typed donors contributed some 82 million unique TCR sequences.

CDR1 and CDR2 (germline): SQVTM, ANQGSEA. The CDR3 totals 12 residues. The PCR contained 60 Vbeta and 13 Jbeta primers. Clones were sequenced by immunoSEQ multiplex PCR, and TCRdb holds only the in-frame ones, with some missing. The sample includes 200,000 to 250,000 clones, more than 65% of them seen just once. A word on this clone: Compared with germline, one end of the junction differs, possibly owing to a read error.

The sample consisted of PBMCs. The clonotype comes from a man aged 50 to 59 in good health and CMV-seronegative. V is TRBV29-1 and J is TRBJ2-5, with D maybe TRBD2 (5 bases). CDR3 region: CSVRTPQEAQYF. CDR3 DNA: TGCAGCGTCCGGACTCCACAAGAGGCCCAGTACTTC.